This entry lists 25 T cell receptor beta chains sequenced from one sample in a study of patients and donors after allogeneic stem cell transplantation. TCRdb called the RT-PCR reads again in MiXCR, with one record for every CDR3 protein. This sample has 200,000 to 250,000 distinct CDR3 sequences, with around 41% found just once. The sample comprised blood, either unsorted or a sorted T cell fraction (not recorded which). The receptors shown here come from a human donor who was either an allogeneic HSCT recipient or a stem cell or donor lymphocyte infusion donor (not recorded which). It is not recorded whose cells these are; they may come from a transplant donor.

The gene calls are TRBV6-5 and TRBJ2-7; 10 nucleotides match TRBD1. The CDR3 is made up of 16 amino acids. Germline lookup yields CDR1 MNHEY and CDR2 SVGAGI. The V gene end was trimmed by 6 bases and the J gene end by 5 bases; junction bases not matched to a gene: 13. In nucleotides, the CDR3 is TGTGCCAGCAGCGTACGACAGGGGGCCTTTTCTGACGAGCAGTACTTC. The encoded protein is CASSVRQGAFSDEQYF.

This clonotype was counted a single time. The chain joins TRBV4-1 to TRBJ2-3; TRBD1 might be the D (5 bases). The CDR3 is 16 residues long. Germline-derived CDR1 and CDR2 are MGHRA and YSYEKL. The V end was cut by 4 bases, the J end by 0 bases, with 14 bases between. The CDR3 loop is CASSLYRQSSTDTQYF. As DNA, the CDR3 is TGCGCCAGCAGCCTCTACCGACAGAGTAGCACAGATACGCAGTATTTT.

The rearrangement uses TRBV5-1 and TRBJ2-7, with D possibly matching TRBD1 (5 bases). V gave up 0 bases and J gave up 0 bases, with 7 bases separating them. The CDR3 contains 14 residues. The germline V gene encodes CDR1 SGHRS and CDR2 YFSETQ. This chain's CDR3 is CASSLDRPSYEQYF. As DNA, the CDR3 is TGCGCCAGCAGCTTGGACAGGCCCTCCTACGAGCAGTACTTC.

This chain links TRBV7-9 with TRBJ1-2, with 8 bases that match TRBD1. The CDR3 consists of 17 residues. The ends lost 6 bases at V and 2 bases at J; junction bases unmatched: 14. Germline CDR1 is SEHNR and CDR2 is FQNEAQ (reference sequence). CDR3 loop: CASRGPGQDRRNYGYTF. The DNA of the CDR3 is TGTGCCAGCAGAGGCCCGGGACAGGATAGGAGGAACTATGGCTACACCTTC.

This rearrangement joins TRBV6-5 to TRBJ2-7, with D unclear. The CDR3 spans 12 residues. Per germline, CDR1 MNHEY and CDR2 SVGAGI. V lost 6 bases and J 2 bases, leaving 8 bases between the germline ends. The CDR3 loop reads CASSSRAYEQYF. In DNA form, the CDR3 reads TGTGCCAGCAGCAGCCGGGCCTACGAGCAGTACTTC.

The rearrangement uses TRBV12-3 or TRBV12-4 and TRBJ2-1; a weak D match, TRBD2 (7 bases). This CDR3 has 17 residues. Trimming removed 7 bases from V and 1 base from J, with 20 bases in between. The CDR3 sequence is CASIPRGASRSYNEQFF. Written as DNA, the CDR3 is TGTGCCAGCATCCCCCGGGGGGCTAGCCGATCCTACAATGAGCAGTTCTTC.

The J gene is TRBJ2-2, the V gene TRBV20-1; D is ambiguous. CDR3 length equals 13 residues. Trimming cost V 5 bases and J 1 base, with 8 bases left between them. Germline CDR1 and CDR2: DFQATT and SNEGSKA (reference sequence). The CDR3 reads CSAPSMNTGELFF. DNA of the CDR3: TGCAGTGCTCCGTCGATGAACACCGGGGAGCTGTTTTTT.

This sequence joins TRBV5-1 and TRBJ2-1; D is perhaps TRBD2 (5 bases). Germline V gene sequence: CDR1 SGHRS, CDR2 YFSETQ. The CDR3 is made up of 15 amino acids. V was clipped by 0 bases and J by 6 bases, with 13 bases between them. The DNA for the CDR3 is TGCGCCAGCAGCTTGGTCGCCTCCGGGGTCAATGAGCAGTTCTTC. Its translation is CASSLVASGVNEQFF.

J is TRBJ1-1 and V is TRBV19; D is uncertain. Looked up from germline, CDR1 is LNHDA and CDR2 is SQIVND (reference sequence). The CDR3 covers 15 residues. The ends were cut back, 7 bases at V and 0 bases at J, with 15 bases in the middle. CDR3 sequence: CASISGLLMNTEAFF. CDR3 DNA: TGTGCCAGTATTTCGGGTTTACTTATGAACACTGAAGCTTTCTTT.

The V gene is TRBV5-1, the J gene TRBJ1-6; tentatively, D is TRBD1 (5 bases). CDR3 length: 15 amino acids. Germline V gene sequence: CDR1 SGHRS, CDR2 YFSETQ. The ends were cut back, 0 bases at V and 9 bases at J, with 13 bases in the middle. The CDR3 spells CASSLAWQGLSPLHF. The CDR3 DNA is TGCGCCAGCAGCTTGGCCTGGCAGGGTCTTTCACCCCTCCACTTT.

This clonotype was seen a handful of times. The chain recombines TRBV12-3 or TRBV12-4 with TRBJ1-2; 7 bases align to TRBD1. V trimming: 6 bases; J trimming: 8 bases; junction bases outside the gene matches: 9. The CDR3 runs 13 residues. The chain's CDR3 is CASRLGTVGGYTF. CDR3 DNA sequence: TGTGCCAGCAGACTCGGGACAGTCGGAGGCTACACCTTC.

The chain combines TRBV5-1 with TRBJ1-1, with 9 bases aligning to TRBD1. V shed 7 bases, J shed 5 bases, and the junction held 6 bases outside the gene matches. From germline, CDR1 is SGHRS and CDR2 YFSETQ. The CDR3 sequence is 13 residues long. The CDR3 DNA follows: TGCGCCAGCGGACAGGGGAGGGGGACTGAAGCTTTCTTT. Translating it yields CASGQGRGTEAFF.

The V call is TRBV5-1, the J call TRBJ2-3; D possibly matches TRBD1 or TRBD2 (6 bases each). The CDR3 contains 15 residues. Looked up from germline, CDR1 is SGHRS and CDR2 is YFSETQ. V was shortened by 5 bases and J by 5 bases, with 18 bases between the two germline ends. The CDR3 nucleotides read TGCGCCAGCAGTCTTAATAGGGGGGCAGGAGATACGCAGTATTTT. It yields the protein CASSLNRGAGDTQYF.

This sequence joins TRBV2 and TRBJ1-5; 12 nucleotides match TRBD1. The CDR3 covers 16 residues. V lost 6 bases to trimming and J lost 6 bases; unmatched junction nucleotides: 9. The germline CDR1 and CDR2 sequences are SNHLY and FYNNEI. The CDR3 coding sequence is TGTGCCAGCAGATTCCGGGGGACAGGGGGCCTTCAGCCCCAGCATTTT. Amino acid sequence: CASRFRGTGGLQPQHF.

This clonotype has only one observation. The chain is built from TRBV5-1 and TRBJ2-7; possibly TRBD2 for D (6 bases). V lost 0 bases to trimming and J lost 5 bases, with 12 bases between them. Germline loops: CDR1 SGHRS, CDR2 YFSETQ. The CDR3 runs to 14 residues. The CDR3 sequence is CASSLAGAEDEQYF. CDR3 coding DNA: TGCGCCAGCAGCTTGGCGGGAGCGGAGGACGAGCAGTACTTC.

DNA for the CDR3: TGTGCCATCCGACAGGGCAGACATCAGCCCCAGCATTTT. The encoded protein is CAIRQGRHQPQHF. V is TRBV28 and J is TRBJ1-5; 7 nucleotides agree with TRBD1. This CDR3 has 13 amino acids. From germline, CDR1 is MDHEN and CDR2 SYDVKM. After removal of 10 bases from V and 5 bases from J, the junction contained 8 bases not matched to a gene.

The genes are TRBV20-1 and TRBJ1-3; D ambiguous. CDR1 is DFQATT and CDR2 is SNEGSKA in the germline V gene (reference sequence). The CDR3 covers 14 residues. The V and J ends lost 5 bases and 0 bases respectively, with 11 bases between them. CDR3 amino acids: CSAQSASSGNTIYF. CDR3 DNA: TGCAGTGCTCAATCCGCAAGCTCTGGAAACACCATATATTTT.

The chain links TRBV12-3 or TRBV12-4 to TRBJ2-5, with 8 bases fitting TRBD2. V gave up 4 bases and J gave up 9 bases; unmatched junction bases: 10. The CDR3 contains 14 residues. The CDR3 spells CASSWTGGAGSQYF. Written as DNA, the CDR3 is TGTGCCAGCAGTTGGACCGGGGGGGCCGGGTCCCAGTACTTC.

This chain uses TRBV5-1 with TRBJ1-4; D is undetermined. This CDR3 has 13 residues. Trimming took 4 bases from V and 5 from J, leaving 9 bases between them. Germline values: CDR1 SGHRS, CDR2 YFSETQ. The CDR3 nucleotides read TGCGCCAGCAGCCCCGGGCCAAATGAAAAACTGTTTTTT. Protein sequence: CASSPGPNEKLFF.

The V and J genes are TRBV12-3 or TRBV12-4 and TRBJ2-5, with 7 nucleotides matching TRBD1. The junction had 3 bases not matched to a gene; V was cut back by 3 bases and J by 5 bases. This CDR3 spans 13 amino acids. CDR3 DNA sequence: TGTGCCAGCAGTTTGAGCAGGGGGGAGACCCAGTACTTC. Translating it yields CASSLSRGETQYF.

There are a few counts of this clonotype. J is TRBJ1-5 and V is TRBV7-2; no reliable D call. Trimming took off 4 bases at V and 4 bases at J, with 8 bases between the two ends. CDR1 is SGHTA, CDR2 FQGNSA, per germline. CDR3 length: 13 residues. CDR3: CASSSRRNQPQHF. CDR3 coding DNA: TGTGCCAGCAGCTCCCGAAGGAATCAGCCCCAGCATTTT. Complete variable domain (other parts from reference TRBV7-2 and TRBJ1-5): GAGVSQSPSNKVTEKGKDVELRCDPISGHTALYWYRQSLGQGLEFLIYFQGNSAPDKSGLPSDRFSAERTGGSVSTLTIQRTQQEDSAVYLCASSSRRNQPQHFGDGTRLSIL.

This rearrangement joins TRBV7-8 to TRBJ1-1, with TRBD1 as a possible D gene (5 bases). Per the germline V gene, CDR1 is SGHVS and CDR2 is FQNEAQ. Trimming stripped 4 bases from V and 7 bases from J, with 16 bases between. The CDR3 consists of 14 residues. In DNA, the CDR3 is TGTGCCAGCAGCTGGGGCACTCCCGGAGGTGAAGCTTTCTTT. Its translation: CASSWGTPGGEAFF.

V usage is TRBV7-2 and J usage is TRBJ1-4; D uncertain. Deletions cut 2 bases from V and 6 bases from J, with 7 bases between. The CDR3 sequence is 13 residues long. Germline lookup yields CDR1 SGHTA and CDR2 FQGNSA. This CDR3 is CASSLMWDEKLFF. The CDR3 region has the DNA TGTGCCAGCAGCTTAATGTGGGATGAAAAACTGTTTTTT.

Here the CDR3 DNA reads TGTGCCAGCAGTTCCAGAAGGGCAGGGGGAGCTTTCTTT. This translates into CASSSRRAGGAFF. V is TRBV27 and J is TRBJ1-1; 7 bases are a match to TRBD1. The CDR3 is made up of 13 amino acids. With V trimmed by 4 bases and J by 10 bases, 9 bases remained unmatched. From germline, CDR1 is MNHEY and CDR2 SMNVEV (reference sequence).

This chain connects TRBV20-1 to TRBJ2-5; unclear D gene. The CDR3 sequence is 13 residues long. V lost 4 bases and J lost 3, with 12 bases in between. CDR1 and CDR2 (germline): DFQATT, SNEGSKA (reference sequence). The CDR3 region is CSAKIVGEETQYF. The CDR3 DNA is TGCAGTGCTAAAATAGTTGGAGAAGAGACCCAGTACTTC.